The text below deals with one T cell receptor (beta chain). Treatment of the sample: randomized to nivolumab then ipilimumab (arm A) or the reverse (arm B). This sample stems from a study of sequential checkpoint blockade in melanoma. Germline CDR1 and CDR2: GTSNPN and SVGIG (reference sequence). The CDR3 is 14 amino acids. Deletions cut 8 bases from V and 11 bases from J, with 24 bases between. Sequencing was performed with immunoSEQ multiplex PCR; in TCRdb, only in-frame clones are kept and a portion is missing. The sample lists approximately 8,000 clones, roughly 31% occurring once. The source was tumor tissue (inferred from file names), collected from a patient given nivolumab and ipilimumab in sequence. This chain connects TRBV30 to TRBJ1-4; possibly TRBD1 for D (5 bases). The TCR originated in a human donor with melanoma. CDR3 bases: TGTGCCCACGGGGCCCTTATTAATGAAGGGAAACTGTTTTTT. This encodes CAHGALINEGKLFF.